This entry is about one T cell receptor beta chain. This entry belongs to a study of blood T cell repertoires in COVID-19. Turning to the study itself: Sources were T cells, B-cell-depleted T cells, or PBMCs; the material itself was cDNA or gDNA.

Produced via immunoSEQ multiplex PCR; TCRdb's table is partial and in-frame only. The sample lists about 440,000 clones, roughly 87% occurring once. This TCR came from a young man who had recovered from COVID-19. Sequencing was carried out using PBMCs or T cells enriched from blood (not recorded which).

The CDR3 DNA follows: TGTGCCAGCAGCCTCAGACAGATATACAACACCGGGGAGCTGTTTTTT. Translating gives CASSLRQIYNTGELFF. The V and J genes are TRBV7-8 and TRBJ2-2; tentative D call: TRBD1 (5 bases). The V end lost 5 bases, the J end lost 2 bases, and 15 bases lay between the germline ends. Germline lookup yields CDR1 SGHVS and CDR2 FQNEAQ. CDR3 length equals 16 residues.